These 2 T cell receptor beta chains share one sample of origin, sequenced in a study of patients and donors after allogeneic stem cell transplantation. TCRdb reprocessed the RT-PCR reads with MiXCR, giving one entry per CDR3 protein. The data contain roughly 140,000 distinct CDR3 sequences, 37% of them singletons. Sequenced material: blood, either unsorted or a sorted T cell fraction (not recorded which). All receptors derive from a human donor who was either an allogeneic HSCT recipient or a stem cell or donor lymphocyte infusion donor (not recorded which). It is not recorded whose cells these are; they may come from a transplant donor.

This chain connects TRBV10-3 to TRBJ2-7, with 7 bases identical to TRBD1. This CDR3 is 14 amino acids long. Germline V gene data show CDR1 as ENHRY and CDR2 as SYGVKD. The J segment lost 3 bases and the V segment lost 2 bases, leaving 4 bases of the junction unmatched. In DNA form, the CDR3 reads TGTGCCATCAGTGAGGGGACAGCGAACTACGAGCAGTACTTC. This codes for CAISEGTANYEQYF.

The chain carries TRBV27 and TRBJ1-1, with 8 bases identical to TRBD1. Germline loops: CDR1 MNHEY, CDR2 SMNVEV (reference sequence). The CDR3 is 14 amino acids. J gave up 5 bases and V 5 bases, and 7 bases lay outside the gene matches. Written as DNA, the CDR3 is TGTGCCAGCAGTCGGGGGACAGGCCAGACTGAAGCTTTCTTT. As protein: CASSRGTGQTEAFF.